A selection of T cell receptor beta chains follows, all from one sample in a study of blood T cell repertoires in COVID-19. Profiled with immunoSEQ multiplex PCR; TCRdb holds only in-frame clones, not every one. The table includes approximately 100,000 clones, over 70% detected once. The sample comprised peripheral blood. These receptor sequences come from a man aged 70 or older with acute or convalescent COVID-19. The CDR3 runs from the conserved cysteine through the conserved F or W. A D gene is named only where the DNA matches it firmly. Clone size, where shown, is once, few, many, or a class for clones that have expanded.

D: -; J: TRBJ2-1; V: TRBV7-3; size: -; CDR3: CASSLEAGHLYNEQFF; DNA: TGTGCCAGCAGCTTGGAAGCGGGACACCTCTACAATGAGCAGTTCTTC
D: -; J: TRBJ2-4; V: TRBV5-1; size: -; CDR3: CASSLGGLAKNIQYF; DNA: TGCGCCAGCAGCTTGGGCGGGTTAGCCAAAAACATTCAGTACTTC
D: -; J: TRBJ2-7; V: TRBV19; size: -; CDR3: CASREDTSYEQYF; DNA: TGTGCCAGTAGAGAGGACACCTCCTACGAGCAGTACTTC
D: TRBD2; J: TRBJ2-1; V: TRBV7-2; size: -; CDR3: CASSLNLAAEQFF; DNA: TGTGCCAGCAGCTTAAACCTAGCGGCGGAGCAGTTCTTC
D: -; J: TRBJ1-4; V: TRBV2; size: -; CDR3: CASSEVGPGGKLFF; DNA: TGTGCCAGCAGTGAGGTGGGACCGGGGGGGAAACTGTTTTTT
D: -; J: TRBJ2-7; V: TRBV6-5; size: once; CDR3: CASSYSRVAGTGEQYF; DNA: TGTGCCAGCAGTTACTCGCGAGTCGCGGGAACTGGGGAGCAGTACTTC
D: TRBD2; J: TRBJ2-7; V: TRBV18; size: -; CDR3: CASSPPGLAGGNEQYF; DNA: TGTGCCAGCTCACCCCCGGGACTAGCGGGAGGGAACGAGCAGTACTTC
D: -; J: TRBJ2-2; V: TRBV21-1; size: -; CDR3: CASSIERERVGELFF; DNA: TGTGCCAGCAGCATAGAGCGGGAGAGGGTCGGGGAGCTGTTTTTT
D: TRBD2; J: TRBJ2-1; V: TRBV6-5; size: few; CDR3: CASSYSGTSSNEQFF; DNA: TGTGCCAGCAGCTATTCCGGGACTAGCTCCAATGAGCAGTTCTTC
D: -; J: TRBJ1-5; V: TRBV3-1/TRBV3-2; size: -; CDR3: CASSQDHPGNSNQPQHF; DNA: TGTGCCAGCAGCCAAGATCACCCGGGAAATAGCAATCAGCCCCAGCATTTT
D: TRBD1; J: TRBJ1-4; V: TRBV11-2; size: -; CDR3: CASSLWTGKNEKLFF; DNA: TGTGCCAGCAGCTTATGGACAGGAAAAAATGAAAAACTGTTTTTT
D: TRBD1; J: TRBJ2-1; V: TRBV6-2/TRBV6-3; size: once; CDR3: CASSYWTGNDEQFF; DNA: TGTGCCAGCAGTTACTGGACAGGGAACGATGAGCAGTTCTTC
D: -; J: TRBJ2-7; V: TRBV28; size: once; CDR3: CASSFLGVQDEQYF; DNA: TGTGCCAGCAGTTTTTTAGGGGTCCAGGACGAGCAGTACTTC
D: TRBD2; J: TRBJ2-7; V: TRBV20-1; size: -; CDR3: CRALADEQYF; DNA: TGCAGGGCCCTAGCGGACGAGCAGTACTTC
D: TRBD1; J: TRBJ2-5; V: TRBV5-1; size: -; CDR3: CASSYSGTGLETQYF; DNA: TGCGCCAGCAGCTACTCCGGGACAGGGTTGGAGACCCAGTACTTC
D: TRBD2; J: TRBJ2-1; V: TRBV29-1; size: -; CDR3: CSVVALGGLAGDRYNEQFF; DNA: TGCAGCGTTGTGGCGTTGGGGGGACTAGCGGGAGATCGCTACAATGAGCAGTTCTTC
D: -; J: TRBJ2-7; V: TRBV7-9; size: few; CDR3: CASSLVGDGYYEQYF; DNA: TGTGCCAGCAGCTTAGTGGGAGACGGCTACTACGAGCAGTACTTC
D: TRBD2; J: TRBJ2-7; V: TRBV10-3; size: -; CDR3: CAIRTGTSGPKGAYEQYF; DNA: TGTGCCATCAGGACCGGGACTAGCGGGCCCAAGGGGGCCTACGAGCAGTACTTC
D: -; J: TRBJ1-1; V: TRBV10-3; size: -; CDR3: CAISAGGTETEAFF; DNA: TGTGCCATCAGCGCGGGGGGAACAGAGACTGAAGCTTTCTTT
D: -; J: TRBJ2-3; V: TRBV28; size: -; CDR3: CASSLAGPTRPTQYF; DNA: TGTGCCAGCAGTTTAGCAGGGCCCACCAGACCCACGCAGTATTTT
D: TRBD2; J: TRBJ2-1; V: TRBV11-2; size: -; CDR3: CASRLGTSGRGESDEQFF; DNA: TGTGCCAGCAGATTAGGGACTAGCGGGAGGGGGGAGAGCGATGAGCAGTTCTTC
D: -; J: TRBJ2-7; V: TRBV27; size: few; CDR3: CASSLTVTYEQYF; DNA: TGTGCCAGCAGTTTAACAGTTACCTACGAGCAGTACTTC
D: -; J: TRBJ1-3; V: TRBV3-1/TRBV3-2; size: -; CDR3: CASSDQRFLSGNTIYF; DNA: TGTGCCAGCAGCGATCAGAGGTTCCTCTCTGGAAACACCATATATTTT
D: -; J: TRBJ1-4; V: TRBV7-2; size: once; CDR3: CASSPRSGGAGEKLFF; DNA: TGTGCCAGCAGCCCTAGGTCGGGAGGGGCTGGCGAAAAACTGTTTTTT
D: -; J: TRBJ2-7; V: TRBV27; size: once; CDR3: CASSPGQRPYEQYF; DNA: TGTGCCAGCAGTCCTGGACAGCGTCCCTACGAGCAGTACTTC
D: -; J: TRBJ1-1; V: TRBV11-1; size: -; CDR3: CASSARRVRDAEAFF; DNA: TGTGCCAGCAGCGCAAGGAGAGTTCGTGACGCTGAAGCTTTCTTT
D: TRBD1; J: TRBJ1-4; V: TRBV27; size: -; CDR3: CASSPLDRVEKLFF; DNA: TGTGCCAGCAGTCCTCTGGACAGGGTTGAAAAACTGTTTTTT
D: -; J: TRBJ2-7; V: TRBV29-1; size: -; CDR3: CSVGQSAYEQYF; DNA: TGCAGCGTTGGCCAGTCCGCCTACGAGCAGTACTTC
D: TRBD1; J: TRBJ1-1; V: TRBV7-2; size: -; CDR3: CASSLGAGGIGEAFF; DNA: TGTGCCAGCAGCTTAGGGGCAGGGGGCATCGGTGAAGCTTTCTTT
D: -; J: TRBJ1-4; V: TRBV28; size: -; CDR3: CASTNLNGGKLFF; DNA: TGTGCCAGCACCAACCTCAACGGGGGAAAACTGTTTTTT
D: TRBD2; J: TRBJ2-1; V: TRBV28; size: -; CDR3: CASSRITSGRARTNEQFF; DNA: TGTGCCAGCAGTCGAATAACTAGCGGGAGGGCCCGGACTAATGAGCAGTTCTTC
D: TRBD1; J: TRBJ1-1; V: TRBV6-6; size: few; CDR3: CASSYGQGDTEAFF; DNA: TGTGCCAGCAGTTACGGGCAGGGGGACACTGAAGCTTTCTTT
D: -; J: TRBJ2-1; V: TRBV27; size: -; CDR3: CASSSLLVAPIF; DNA: TGTGCCAGCAGTTCTTTGTTGGTGGCCCCAATCTTC
D: TRBD1; J: TRBJ1-3; V: TRBV9; size: -; CDR3: CASSVRTGGTSGNTIYF; DNA: TGTGCCAGCAGCGTGCGGACAGGGGGGACTTCTGGAAACACCATATATTTT
D: TRBD2; J: TRBJ2-5; V: TRBV7-9; size: -; CDR3: CAGERGSQTQYF; DNA: TGTGCCGGGGAGCGGGGCTCACAGACCCAGTACTTC
D: TRBD2; J: TRBJ2-3; V: TRBV5-6; size: -; CDR3: CASSKKGLASTDTQYF; DNA: TGTGCCAGCAGCAAAAAGGGACTAGCTAGCACAGATACGCAGTATTTT
D: TRBD2; J: TRBJ2-5; V: TRBV5-1; size: -; CDR3: CASSLGLAGLGGETQYF; DNA: TGCGCCAGCAGCTTGGGACTAGCGGGATTGGGTGGGGAGACCCAGTACTTC
D: -; J: TRBJ1-5; V: TRBV3-1/TRBV3-2; size: -; CDR3: CASSQDRAMGPQHF; DNA: TGTGCCAGCAGCCAAGACAGGGCTATGGGGCCCCAGCATTTT
D: TRBD1; J: TRBJ1-6; V: TRBV30; size: -; CDR3: CAWSVQGGYNSPLHF; DNA: TGTGCCTGGAGTGTACAGGGGGGTTATAATTCACCCCTCCACTTT
D: -; J: TRBJ2-5; V: TRBV5-5; size: -; CDR3: CASSLAHSLQETQYF; DNA: TGTGCCAGCAGCTTGGCCCACAGTCTCCAAGAGACCCAGTACTTC
D: -; J: TRBJ2-2; V: TRBV2; size: once; CDR3: CASAIEVTGELFF; DNA: TGTGCCAGCGCGATAGAAGTCACCGGGGAGCTGTTTTTT
D: TRBD2; J: TRBJ2-7; V: TRBV2; size: -; CDR3: CATPILAGVQEQYF; DNA: TGTGCCACCCCAATACTAGCGGGAGTGCAAGAGCAGTACTTC
D: -; J: TRBJ2-6; V: TRBV5-1; size: -; CDR3: CASSLAGVSGANVLTF; DNA: TGCGCCAGCAGCTTGGCCGGGGTCTCTGGGGCCAACGTCCTGACTTTC
D: -; J: TRBJ2-7; V: TRBV7-2; size: -; CDR3: CASSLGAESSYEQYF; DNA: TGTGCCAGCAGCTTGGGAGCGGAGAGCTCCTACGAGCAGTACTTC
D: TRBD1; J: TRBJ1-5; V: TRBV7-2; size: -; CDR3: CASSGTGSNQPQHF; DNA: TGTGCCAGCAGCGGGACAGGTAGCAATCAGCCCCAGCATTTT
D: TRBD1; J: TRBJ1-1; V: TRBV11-2; size: -; CDR3: CASSLQGANTEAFF; DNA: TGTGCCAGCAGCTTACAGGGGGCGAACACTGAAGCTTTCTTT
D: -; J: TRBJ1-3; V: TRBV4-1; size: -; CDR3: CASSQEFAGSGNTIYF; DNA: TGCGCCAGCAGCCAAGAGTTTGCAGGATCTGGAAACACCATATATTTT
D: TRBD1; J: TRBJ2-3; V: TRBV30; size: once; CDR3: CAWSVGTGRRWTDTQYF; DNA: TGTGCCTGGAGTGTAGGGACAGGGCGGAGATGGACAGATACGCAGTATTTT